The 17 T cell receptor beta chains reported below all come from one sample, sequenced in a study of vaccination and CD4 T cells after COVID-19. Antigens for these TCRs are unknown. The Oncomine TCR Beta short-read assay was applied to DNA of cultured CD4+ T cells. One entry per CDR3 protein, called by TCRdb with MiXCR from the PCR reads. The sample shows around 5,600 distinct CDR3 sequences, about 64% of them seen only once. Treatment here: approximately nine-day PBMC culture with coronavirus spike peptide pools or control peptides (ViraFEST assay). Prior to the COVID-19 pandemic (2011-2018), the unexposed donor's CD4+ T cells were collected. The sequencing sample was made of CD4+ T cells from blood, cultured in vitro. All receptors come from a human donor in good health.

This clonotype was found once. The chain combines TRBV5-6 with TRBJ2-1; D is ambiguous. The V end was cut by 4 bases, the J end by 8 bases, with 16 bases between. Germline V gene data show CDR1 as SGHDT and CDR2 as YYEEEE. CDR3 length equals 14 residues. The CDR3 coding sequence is TGTGCCAGCAGCCCACCGGACGGGTGGGATGAGCAGTTCTTC. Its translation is CASSPPDGWDEQFF.

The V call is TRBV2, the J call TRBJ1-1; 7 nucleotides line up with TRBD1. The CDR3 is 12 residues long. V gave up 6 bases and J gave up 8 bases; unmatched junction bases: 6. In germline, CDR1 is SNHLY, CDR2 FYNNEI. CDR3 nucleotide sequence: TGTGCCAGCAGCCCCGAGACAGGGGAAGCTTTCTTT. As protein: CASSPETGEAFF.

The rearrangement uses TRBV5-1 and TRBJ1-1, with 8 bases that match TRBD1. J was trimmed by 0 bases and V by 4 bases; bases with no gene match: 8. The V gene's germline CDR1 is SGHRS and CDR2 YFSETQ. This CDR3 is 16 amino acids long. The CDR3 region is CASSRIQGAMNTEAFF. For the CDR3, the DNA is TGCGCCAGCAGCCGCATCCAGGGGGCGATGAACACTGAAGCTTTCTTT.

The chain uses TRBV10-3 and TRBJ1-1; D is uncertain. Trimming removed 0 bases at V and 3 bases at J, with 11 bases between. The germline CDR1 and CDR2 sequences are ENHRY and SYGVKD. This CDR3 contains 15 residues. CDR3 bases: TGTGCCATCAGTGAGTCCACGGGAATCGACACTGAAGCTTTCTTT. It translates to CAISESTGIDTEAFF.

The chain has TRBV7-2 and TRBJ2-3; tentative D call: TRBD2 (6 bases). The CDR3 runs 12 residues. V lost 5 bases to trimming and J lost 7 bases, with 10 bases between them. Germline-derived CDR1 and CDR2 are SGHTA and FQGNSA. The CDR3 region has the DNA TGTGCCAGCAGCCTCGGGAGTTATACGCAGTATTTT. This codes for CASSLGSYTQYF.

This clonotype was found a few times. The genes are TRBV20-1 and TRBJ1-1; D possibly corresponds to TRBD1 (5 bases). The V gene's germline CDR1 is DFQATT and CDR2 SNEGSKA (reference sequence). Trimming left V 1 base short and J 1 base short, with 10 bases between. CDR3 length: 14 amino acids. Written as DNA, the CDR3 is TGCAGTGCTAGAGTGTTCACAGGGAACACTGAAGCTTTCTTT. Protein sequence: CSARVFTGNTEAFF.

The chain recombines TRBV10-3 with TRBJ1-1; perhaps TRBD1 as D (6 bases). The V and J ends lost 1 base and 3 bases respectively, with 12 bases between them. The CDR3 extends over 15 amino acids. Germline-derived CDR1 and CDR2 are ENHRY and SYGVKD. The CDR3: CAISELGAIHTEAFF. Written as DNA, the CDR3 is TGTGCCATCAGTGAGTTGGGGGCCATCCACACTGAAGCTTTCTTT.

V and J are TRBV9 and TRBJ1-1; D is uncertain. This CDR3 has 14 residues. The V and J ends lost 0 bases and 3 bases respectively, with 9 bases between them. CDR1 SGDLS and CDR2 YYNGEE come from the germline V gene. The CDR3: CASSVVGSDTEAFF. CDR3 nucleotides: TGTGCCAGCAGCGTAGTGGGTTCGGACACTGAAGCTTTCTTT.

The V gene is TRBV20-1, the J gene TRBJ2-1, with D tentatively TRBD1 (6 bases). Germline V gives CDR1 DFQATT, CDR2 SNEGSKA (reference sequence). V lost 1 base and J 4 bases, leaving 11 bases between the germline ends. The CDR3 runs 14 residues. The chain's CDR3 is CSARVAGQYNEQFF. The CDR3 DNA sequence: TGCAGTGCTAGAGTAGCCGGACAGTACAATGAGCAGTTCTTC.

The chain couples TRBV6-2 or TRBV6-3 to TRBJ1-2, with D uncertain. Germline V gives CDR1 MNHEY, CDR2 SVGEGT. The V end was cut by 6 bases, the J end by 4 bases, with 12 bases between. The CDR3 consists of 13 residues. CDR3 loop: CASSLLSTYGYTF. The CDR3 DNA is TGTGCCAGCAGCCTCCTTTCGACCTATGGCTACACCTTC.

CDR3 DNA sequence: TGTGCCAGCAGGACGCCATCCACAGGGGCTGAGGGGGAAGCTTTCTTT. Its translation is CASRTPSTGAEGEAFF. The V and J genes are TRBV27 and TRBJ1-1, with 7 bases matching TRBD1. This CDR3 is built from 16 residues. Germline V lookup: CDR1 MNHEY, CDR2 SMNVEV (reference sequence). The V and J ends lost 6 bases and 8 bases, in that order; junction bases with no gene match: 18.

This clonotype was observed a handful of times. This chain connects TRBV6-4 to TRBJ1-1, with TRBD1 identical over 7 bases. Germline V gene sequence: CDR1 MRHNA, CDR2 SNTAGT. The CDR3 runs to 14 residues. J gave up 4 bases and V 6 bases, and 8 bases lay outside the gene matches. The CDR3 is CASSLNPGGTEAFF. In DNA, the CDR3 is TGTGCCAGCAGCCTAAATCCAGGGGGCACTGAAGCTTTCTTT.

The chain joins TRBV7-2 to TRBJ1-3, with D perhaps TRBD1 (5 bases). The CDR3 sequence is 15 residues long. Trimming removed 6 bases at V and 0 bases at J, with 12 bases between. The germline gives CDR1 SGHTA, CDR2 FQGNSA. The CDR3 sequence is CASSRGWSSGNTIYF. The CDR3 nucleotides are TGTGCCAGCAGTCGGGGCTGGAGCTCTGGAAACACCATATATTTT.

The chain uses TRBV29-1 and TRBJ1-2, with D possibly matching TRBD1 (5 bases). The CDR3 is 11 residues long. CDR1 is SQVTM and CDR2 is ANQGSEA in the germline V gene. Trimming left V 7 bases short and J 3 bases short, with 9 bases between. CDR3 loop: CSAGGDYGYTF. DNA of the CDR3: TGCAGCGCTGGGGGGGACTATGGCTACACCTTC.

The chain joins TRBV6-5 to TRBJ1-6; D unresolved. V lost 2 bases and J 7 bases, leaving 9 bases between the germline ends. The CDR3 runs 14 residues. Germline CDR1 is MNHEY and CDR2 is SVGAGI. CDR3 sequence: CASSYTERNSPLHF. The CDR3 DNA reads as TGTGCCAGCAGTTACACCGAGAGGAATTCACCCCTCCACTTT.

The CDR3 reads CASSSGRFTEAFF. Written as DNA, the CDR3 is TGTGCCAGCAGCTCGGGGCGGTTCACTGAAGCTTTCTTT. V gene TRBV7-9 combines with J gene TRBJ1-1; D might be TRBD1 (5 bases). This CDR3 region has 13 residues. In germline, CDR1 is SEHNR, CDR2 FQNEAQ (reference sequence). Trimming took off 4 bases at V and 4 bases at J, with 10 bases between the two ends.

This CDR3 is CSASGGQETQYF. As DNA, the CDR3 is TGCAGTGCTAGCGGGGGCCAAGAGACCCAGTACTTC. This sequence joins TRBV20-1 and TRBJ2-5; D possibly corresponds to TRBD2 (6 bases). Germline V CDR1 and CDR2: DFQATT, SNEGSKA (reference sequence). Trimming took 3 bases from V and 1 from J, leaving 6 bases between them. The CDR3 sequence is 12 residues long.